This T cell receptor (beta chain) is from a study of T cell repertoires in cytomegalovirus infection. Study details: It can be stated that public TCR beta signatures indicated CMV infection as well as a matching HLA type.

This clonotype was seen only a few times. Its target is unknown. A single record per CDR3 protein comes from TCRdb applying MiXCR to the reads. The sample shows tens of thousands of distinct CDR3 sequences, roughly 20% of them seen only once. The CDR3 contains 18 residues. CDR1 is SEHNR, CDR2 FQNEAQ, per germline (reference sequence). Trimming removed 0 bases at V and 0 bases at J, with 15 bases between. The clonotype originates from a human donor in good health (CMV status not recorded). Some clones in this sample may be carry-over from other donors' samples. Sequenced material: CD8+ T cells from cultured PBMCs, taken from culture after CMV antigen stimulation. V usage is TRBV7-9 and J usage is TRBJ1-3; no clear D gene. In DNA, the CDR3 is TGTGCCAGCAGCTTAGCCTTAAGACACCTCCCCTCTGGAAACACCATATATTTT. This codes for CASSLALRHLPSGNTIYF.